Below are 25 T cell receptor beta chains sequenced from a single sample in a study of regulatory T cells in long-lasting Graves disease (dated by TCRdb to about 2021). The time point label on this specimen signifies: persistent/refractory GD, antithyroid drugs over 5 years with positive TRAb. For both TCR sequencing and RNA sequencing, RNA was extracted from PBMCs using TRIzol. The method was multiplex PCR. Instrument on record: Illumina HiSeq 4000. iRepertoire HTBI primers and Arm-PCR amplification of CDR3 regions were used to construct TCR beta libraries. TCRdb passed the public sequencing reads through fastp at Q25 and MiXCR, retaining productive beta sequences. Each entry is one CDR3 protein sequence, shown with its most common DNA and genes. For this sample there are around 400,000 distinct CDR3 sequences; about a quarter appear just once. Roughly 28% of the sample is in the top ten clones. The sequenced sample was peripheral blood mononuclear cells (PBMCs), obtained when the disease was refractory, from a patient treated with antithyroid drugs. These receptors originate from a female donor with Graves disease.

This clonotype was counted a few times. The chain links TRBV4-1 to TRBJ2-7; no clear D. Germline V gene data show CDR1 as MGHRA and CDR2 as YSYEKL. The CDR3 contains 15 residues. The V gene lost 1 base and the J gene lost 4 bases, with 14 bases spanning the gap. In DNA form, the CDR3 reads TGCGCCAGCAGCCAAGTTTCCCAACCGCTATACGAGCAGTACTTC. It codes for CASSQVSQPLYEQYF.

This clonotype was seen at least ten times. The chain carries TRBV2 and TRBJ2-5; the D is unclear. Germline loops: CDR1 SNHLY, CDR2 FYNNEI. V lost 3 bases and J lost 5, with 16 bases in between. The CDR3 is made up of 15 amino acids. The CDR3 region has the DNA TGTGCCAGCAGTGACTACCTCTTCAGCGCGGAGACCCAGTACTTC. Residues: CASSDYLFSAETQYF. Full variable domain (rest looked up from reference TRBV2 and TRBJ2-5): EPEVTQTPSHQVTQMGQEVILRCVPISNHLYFYWYRQILGQKVEFLVSFYNNEISEKSEIFDDQFSVERPDGSNFTLKIRSTKLEDSAMYFCASSDYLFSAETQYFGPGTRLLVL.

CDR3 sequence (DNA): TGCAGCGTCGCCACAGGGACCTACGAGCAGTACTTC. Encoded protein: CSVATGTYEQYF. The chain joins TRBV29-1 to TRBJ2-7; possibly TRBD1 for D (6 bases). Between the trimmed V and J ends, which lost 6 bases and 2 bases, there was a span of 11 bases. The CDR3 runs to 12 residues. Germline CDR1 SQVTM, CDR2 ANQGSEA.

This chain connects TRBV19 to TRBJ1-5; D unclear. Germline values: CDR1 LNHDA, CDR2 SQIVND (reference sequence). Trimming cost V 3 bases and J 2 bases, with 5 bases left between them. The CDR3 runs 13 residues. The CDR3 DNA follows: TGTGCCAGTAGTATCGGACGCAATCAGCCCCAGCATTTT. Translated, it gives CASSIGRNQPQHF.

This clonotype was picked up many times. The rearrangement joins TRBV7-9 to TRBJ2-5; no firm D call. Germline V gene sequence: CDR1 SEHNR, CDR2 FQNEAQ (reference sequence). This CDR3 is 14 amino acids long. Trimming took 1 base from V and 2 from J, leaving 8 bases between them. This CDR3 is CASSLDVRQETQYF. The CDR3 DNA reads TGTGCCAGCAGCTTAGATGTGCGGCAAGAGACCCAGTACTTC. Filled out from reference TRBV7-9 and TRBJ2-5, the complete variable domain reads DTGVSQNPRHKITKRGQNVTFRCDPISEHNRLYWYRQTLGQGPEFLTYFQNEAQLEKSRLLSDRFSAERPKGSFSTLEIQRTEQGDSAMYLCASSLDVRQETQYFGPGTRLLVL.

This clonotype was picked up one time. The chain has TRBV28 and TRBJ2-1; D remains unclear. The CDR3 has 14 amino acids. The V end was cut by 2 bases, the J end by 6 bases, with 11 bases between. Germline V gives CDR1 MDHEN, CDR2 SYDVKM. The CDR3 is CASSLGQAINEQFF. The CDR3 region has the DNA TGTGCCAGCAGTTTAGGGCAGGCGATCAATGAGCAGTTCTTC. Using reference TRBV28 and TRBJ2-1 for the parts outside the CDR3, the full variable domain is DVKVTQSSRYLVKRTGEKVFLECVQDMDHENMFWYRQDPGLGLRLIYFSYDVKMKEKGDIPEGYSVSREKKERFSLILESASTNQTSMYLCASSLGQAINEQFFGPGTRLTVL.

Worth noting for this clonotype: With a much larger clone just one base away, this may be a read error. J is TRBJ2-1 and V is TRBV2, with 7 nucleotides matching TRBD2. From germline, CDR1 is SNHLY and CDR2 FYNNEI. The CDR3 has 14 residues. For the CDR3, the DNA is TGTGTCAGCACCCCCGGCGGGAGCCACGTTGAGCAGTTCTTC. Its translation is CVSTPGGSHVEQFF.

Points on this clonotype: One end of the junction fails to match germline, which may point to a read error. The CDR3 reads CANSLTSFRNEQYF. For the CDR3, the DNA is TGTGCCAACAGTCTGACTAGTTTTCGAAACGAGCAGTACTTC. V and J are TRBV2 and TRBJ2-7, with D possibly being TRBD2 (6 bases). Germline CDR1 is SNHLY and CDR2 is FYNNEI. There are 14 residues in the CDR3. The full variable domain, its missing parts supplied by reference TRBV2 and TRBJ2-7, is EPEVTQTPSHQVTQMGQEVILRCVPISNHLYFYWYRQILGQKVEFLVSFYNNEISEKSEIFDDQFSVERPDGSNFTLKIRSTKLEDSAMYFCANSLTSFRNEQYFGPGTRLTVT.

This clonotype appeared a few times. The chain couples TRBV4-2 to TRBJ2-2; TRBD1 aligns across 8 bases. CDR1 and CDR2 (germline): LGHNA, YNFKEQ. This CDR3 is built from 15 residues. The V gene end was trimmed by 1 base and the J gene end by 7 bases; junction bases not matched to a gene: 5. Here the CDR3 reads CASSQGTGTVGELFF. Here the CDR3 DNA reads TGTGCCAGCAGCCAAGGGACAGGGACGGTCGGGGAGCTGTTTTTT.

In DNA, the CDR3 is TGTGCCTGGACCGGACAGGGGCCGAACACTGAAGCTTTCTTT. Residues: CAWTGQGPNTEAFF. The V and J genes are TRBV30 and TRBJ1-1, with 9 bases fitting TRBD1. J was trimmed by 1 base and V by 4 bases; bases with no gene match: 4. The V gene's germline CDR1 is GTSNPN and CDR2 SVGIG (reference sequence). The CDR3 loop spans 14 amino acids.

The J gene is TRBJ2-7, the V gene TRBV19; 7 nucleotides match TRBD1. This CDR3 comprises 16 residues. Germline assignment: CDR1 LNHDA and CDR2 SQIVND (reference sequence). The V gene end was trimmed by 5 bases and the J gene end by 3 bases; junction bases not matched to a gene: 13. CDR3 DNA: TGTGCCAGTAGTCCACTATGGACAGGTGTTATCTACGAGCAGTACTTC. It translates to CASSPLWTGVIYEQYF.

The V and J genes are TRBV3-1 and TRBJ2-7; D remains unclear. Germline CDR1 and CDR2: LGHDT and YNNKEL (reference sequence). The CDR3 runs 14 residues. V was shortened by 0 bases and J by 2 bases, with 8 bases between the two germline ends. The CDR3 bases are TGTGCCAGCAGCCAAGACAAGTTCCCCTACGAGCAGTACTTC. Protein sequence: CASSQDKFPYEQYF.

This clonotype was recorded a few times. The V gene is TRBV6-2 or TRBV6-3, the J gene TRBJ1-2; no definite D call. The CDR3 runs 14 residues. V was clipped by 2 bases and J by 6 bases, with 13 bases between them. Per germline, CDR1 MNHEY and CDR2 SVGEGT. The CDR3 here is CASSYRGISNGYTF. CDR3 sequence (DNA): TGTGCCAGCAGTTACCGAGGGATCTCGAATGGCTACACCTTC.

The CDR3 loop is CAISQGVGTGTNYGYTF. The DNA for the CDR3 is TGTGCCATCAGTCAAGGAGTGGGGACAGGGACTAACTATGGCTACACCTTC. The rearrangement links TRBV10-3 to TRBJ1-2; TRBD1 matches at 9 bases. Germline V gene data show CDR1 as ENHRY and CDR2 as SYGVKD. Trimming cost V 5 bases and J 0 bases; bases outside gene matches: 10. CDR3 size: 17 residues.

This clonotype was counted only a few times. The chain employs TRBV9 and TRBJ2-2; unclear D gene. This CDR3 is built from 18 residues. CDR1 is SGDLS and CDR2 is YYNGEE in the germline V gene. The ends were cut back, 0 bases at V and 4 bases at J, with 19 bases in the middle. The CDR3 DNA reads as TGTGCCAGCAGCGTAGCTACGAGCCCAACCCGAGGCACCGGGGAGCTGTTTTTT. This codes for CASSVATSPTRGTGELFF.

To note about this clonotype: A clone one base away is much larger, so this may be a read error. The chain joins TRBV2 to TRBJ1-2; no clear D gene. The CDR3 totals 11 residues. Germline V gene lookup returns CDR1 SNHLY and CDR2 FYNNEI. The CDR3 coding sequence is TGTGCCAGCGGTGAATTTAAAGGTTACACCTTC. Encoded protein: CASGEFKGYTF.

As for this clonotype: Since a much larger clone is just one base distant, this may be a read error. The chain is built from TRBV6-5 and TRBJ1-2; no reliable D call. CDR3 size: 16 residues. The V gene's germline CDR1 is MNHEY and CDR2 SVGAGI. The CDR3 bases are TGTGCCAGCAGTTACCTACCAGGCAAACCCCAACATGGCTTCACCTTC. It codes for CASSYLPGKPQHGFTF.

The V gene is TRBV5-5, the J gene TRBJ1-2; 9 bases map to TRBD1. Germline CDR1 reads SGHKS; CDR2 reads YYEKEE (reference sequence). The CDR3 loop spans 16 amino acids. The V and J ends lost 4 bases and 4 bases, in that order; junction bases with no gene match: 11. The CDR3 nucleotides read TGTGCCAGCAGCCCAAGAACAGGGGGCAACGGCTATGGCTACACCTTC. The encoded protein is CASSPRTGGNGYGYTF. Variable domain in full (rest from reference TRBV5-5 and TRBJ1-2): DAGVTQSPTHLIKTRGQQVTLRCSPISGHKSVSWYQQVLGQGPQFIFQYYEKEERGRGNFPDRFSARQFPNYSSELNVNALLLGDSALYLCASSPRTGGNGYGYTFGSGTRLTVV.

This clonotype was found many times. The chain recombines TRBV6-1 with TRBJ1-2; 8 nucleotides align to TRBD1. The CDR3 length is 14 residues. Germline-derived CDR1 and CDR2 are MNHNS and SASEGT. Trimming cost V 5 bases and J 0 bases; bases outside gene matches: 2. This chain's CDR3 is CASSTDRANYGYTF. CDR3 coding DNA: TGTGCCAGCAGTACGGACAGGGCTAACTATGGCTACACCTTC.

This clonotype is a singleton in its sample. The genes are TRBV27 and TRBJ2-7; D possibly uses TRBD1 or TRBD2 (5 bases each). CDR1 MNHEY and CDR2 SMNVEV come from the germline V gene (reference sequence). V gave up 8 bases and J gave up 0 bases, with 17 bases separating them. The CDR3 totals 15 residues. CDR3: CASRIQGGGSYEQYF. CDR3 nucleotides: TGTGCCAGCCGAATCCAGGGTGGGGGCTCCTACGAGCAGTACTTC.

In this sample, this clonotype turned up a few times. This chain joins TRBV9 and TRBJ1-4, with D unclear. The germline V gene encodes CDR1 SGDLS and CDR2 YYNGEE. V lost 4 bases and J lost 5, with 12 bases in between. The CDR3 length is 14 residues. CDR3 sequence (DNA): TGTGCCAGCAGCCCCATGGTTTCAAATGAAAAACTGTTTTTT. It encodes CASSPMVSNEKLFF.

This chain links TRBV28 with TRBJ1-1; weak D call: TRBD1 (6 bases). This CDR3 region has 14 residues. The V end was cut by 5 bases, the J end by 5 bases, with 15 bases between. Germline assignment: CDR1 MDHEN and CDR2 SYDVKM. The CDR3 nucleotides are TGTGCCAGCAGTGAAGCCCAGGGGAGTACTGAAGCTTTCTTT. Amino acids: CASSEAQGSTEAFF.

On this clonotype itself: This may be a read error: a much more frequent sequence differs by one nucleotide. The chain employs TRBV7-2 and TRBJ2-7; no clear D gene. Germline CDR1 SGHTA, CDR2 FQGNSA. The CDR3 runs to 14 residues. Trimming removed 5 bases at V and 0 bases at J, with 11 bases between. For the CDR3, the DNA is TGTGCCAGCAGCACCCCCGACGGCTCCTACGAGCAGTACTTC. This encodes CASSTPDGSYEQYF.

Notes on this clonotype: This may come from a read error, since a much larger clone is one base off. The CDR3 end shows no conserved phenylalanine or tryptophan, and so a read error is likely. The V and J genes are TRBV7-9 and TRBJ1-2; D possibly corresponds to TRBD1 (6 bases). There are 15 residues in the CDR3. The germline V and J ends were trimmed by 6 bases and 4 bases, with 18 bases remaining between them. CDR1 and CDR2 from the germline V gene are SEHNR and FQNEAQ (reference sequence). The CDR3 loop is CASSTHDRPFYGYTS. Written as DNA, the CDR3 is TGTGCCAGCAGTACTCATGACAGGCCGTTCTATGGCTACACCTCC.

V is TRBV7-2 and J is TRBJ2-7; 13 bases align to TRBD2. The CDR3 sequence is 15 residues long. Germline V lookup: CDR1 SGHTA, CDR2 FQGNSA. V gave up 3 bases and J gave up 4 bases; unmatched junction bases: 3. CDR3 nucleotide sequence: TGTGCCAGCAGCTTCGGACTAGCGGGAGTATACGAGCAGTACTTC. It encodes CASSFGLAGVYEQYF.